This T cell receptor (beta chain) is from a study of cytomegalovirus exposure and HLA in healthy donors. 13 Jbeta primers and 60 Vbeta primers were used for the PCR. Generated by immunoSEQ multiplex PCR, the TCRdb table keeps only in-frame clones and is missing some. With nearly 35,000 clones in the sample, the ten largest clones hold less than 3.5%. Overall study findings and caveats: Some TCR beta chains (roughly 150 of them) were listed as cytomegalovirus-associated. Most of the TCR beta V segments (in an earlier analysis) were productive either about 87% or about 30% of the time.

With regard to this clone: Its antigen is still unknown.

Sample: PBMCs. This receptor was identified in a woman between 40 and 50 years old in good health and CMV-seropositive.

CDR3 sequence reads: CASSTGSQPQHF. The CDR3 DNA reads as TGTGCCAGCAGTACCGGGAGCCAGCCCCAGCATTTT. This sequence joins TRBV28 and TRBJ1-5, with no clear D. V dropped 5 bases and J dropped 7 bases, with 9 bases sitting between them. This CDR3 comprises 12 residues. Germline-derived CDR1 and CDR2 are MDHEN and SYDVKM.